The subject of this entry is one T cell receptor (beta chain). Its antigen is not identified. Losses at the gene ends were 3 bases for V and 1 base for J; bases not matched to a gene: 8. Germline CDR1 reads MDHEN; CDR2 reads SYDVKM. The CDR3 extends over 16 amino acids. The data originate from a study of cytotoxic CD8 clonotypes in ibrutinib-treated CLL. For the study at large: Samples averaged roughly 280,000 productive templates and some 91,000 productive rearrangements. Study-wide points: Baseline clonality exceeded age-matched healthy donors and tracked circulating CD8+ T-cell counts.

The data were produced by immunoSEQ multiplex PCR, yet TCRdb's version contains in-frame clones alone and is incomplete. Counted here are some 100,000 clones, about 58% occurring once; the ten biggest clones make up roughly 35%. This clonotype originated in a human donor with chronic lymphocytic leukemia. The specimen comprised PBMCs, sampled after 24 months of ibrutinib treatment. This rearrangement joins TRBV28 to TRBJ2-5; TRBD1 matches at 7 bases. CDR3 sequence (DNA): TGTGCCAGCAGTTTCAACCGGGACAGCGTCCAAGAGACCCAGTACTTC. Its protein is CASSFNRDSVQETQYF.